This T cell receptor beta chain came from a study of cytomegalovirus exposure and HLA in healthy donors (dated by TCRdb to about 2017). In the study overall: According to an earlier analysis of 550 to 700 of the donors, 150 million to 200 million T cells yielded over 90 million unique TCR beta sequences and 250 to 350 Gb of sequence data. In a later genetic analysis, genome-wide SNP genotypes for about three fifths of the roughly 670 donors were used, and that subset was treated as a discovery cohort. An earlier analysis of roughly 600 of the donors used high-throughput TCR beta sequencing to judge whether each TCR beta V gene segment behaved as functional or pseudogenic. Every repertoire in the discovery cohort had been generated on one and the same sequencing platform. Class I and class II HLA loci were covered by the typing at four-digit resolution. In the later analysis, no new phenotypic data were used to find candidate immune exposures; instead, reliance was placed on TCR beta sequences and their occurrence across donors. The study aimed to test whether signatures of past pathogen exposure could be identified by cataloging public T cell receptors. The study used immunosequencing to profile the T cell repertoires of several hundred subjects and linked those repertoires to cytomegalovirus serostatus. Typing coverage varied by locus: 629-630 donors for A, B, C, DRB1 and DQB1; about 520 for DQA1; approximately 570 for DPA1; under 490 for DPB1. Across some 400 genotyped donors of the cohort, an average of approximately 200,000 unique TCR beta nucleotide sequences per donor were sequenced, and approximately 19% of those sequences were non-productive. High-throughput TCR immunosequencing, statistical association of individual TCRs with disease status, and machine learning were combined to predict cytomegalovirus infection status. Roughly five DR-DQ haplotypes were treated as single units for association and clustering because of strong linkage in the cohort. In addition to the first cohort of 666 subjects, a separate validation cohort of about 120 different subjects was used. Alongside the repertoire data, information on donor age, sex, ethnicity and CMV serostatus was compiled. An early release that covered fewer than 750 HLA-typed donors contained around 330 gigabases of sequencing data and approximately 85 million unique TCR sequences. Among the approximately 400 genotyped donors, around 81% belonged to the genetic ancestry cluster associated with self-reported Caucasian donors. A later analysis re-analyzed previously published TCR beta repertoires from 666 donors and added high-resolution HLA genotyping to study TCR occurrence patterns. Study-wide conclusions, independent of this receptor: In a later analysis, several top co-occurrence clusters were reported to appear linked to parvovirus B19, influenza, CMV and Epstein-Barr virus. Cytomegalovirus status was reported to be diagnosed by the classifier with high specificity and sensitivity in both the original and validation cohorts. Linkage disequilibrium might explain the correlated functional status among segregating V segments, but an unknown experimental factor could not be excluded. The sequencing pipeline was judged likely to have produced a cluster of highly shared sequence variants as a technical artifact. Because HLA typing was unavailable for some donors at each locus, only the typed subset was used in association tests. A total of fewer than 200 TCR beta chains were listed by the study as associated with cytomegalovirus. The authors suggested that the approach could potentially be generalized to other disease states and immunological phenotypes. When HLA alleles, especially DR and DQ, strongly co-occurred, TCR associations were difficult to assign to individual alleles. A further reported finding was that TCR beta sequences accurately predicted the HLA-A and HLA-B alleles for most subjects in the first cohort. A later genetic analysis associated a missense DCLRE1C variant with V-gene and J-gene trimming of TCR beta chains, and an independent cohort replicated the association. The earlier analysis of nearly 600 of the donors excluded some 16 rarely observed V segments, including chromosome 9 orphons, because counts were too low. Sequencing depth was assumed to be roughly uniform across donors in the presence/absence analyses, though that assumption may not hold. According to a later genetic analysis, donors in an Asian-associated ancestry cluster had fewer N-insertions in productive TCRs than the approximately 630-donor mean. In vitro tests confirmed that a few of the cytomegalovirus-associated TCR beta chains recognize cytomegalovirus antigens. A later analysis found that TCR association rates varied across HLA loci, with DRB1 alleles showing the most associated TCRs and HLA-C alleles the fewest. In a later analysis, HLA-associated TCR beta chains were found to be more clonally expanded and to have lower generation probabilities than equally common non-associated chains. In an earlier analysis of some 500 of the donors, most TCR beta V segments were observed in productive rearrangements about 90% or about 30% of the time, broadly matching IMGT annotations. Because the 87-base-pair reads could not distinguish some IMGT-functional V segments, including TRBV6-2 and TRBV6-3, those segments were excluded. Only TCR beta chains were sequenced in this cohort, and the absence of alpha or paired-chain data limited detectable features. A later analysis found that most CMV-associated TCR beta chains appeared HLA-restricted, with HLA associations seemingly driven largely by CMV exposure. For the cohort, immune exposure information was limited to CMV serostatus. Most TCR sequences were observed very rarely across donors, whereas some public TCRs were present in many individuals. Specific HLA alleles were associated with some 15,000 TCR beta sequences at a false discovery rate of 0.05 in a later analysis.

Concerning this clone itself: Its antigen remains unidentified. No base-level quality is on record; no much larger clone is a single base apart.

Receptor amplification or capture employed the immunoSEQ multiplex PCR assay. A mixture of 60 forward primers for TCR Vbeta segments and 13 reverse primers for TCR Jbeta segments was used in the multiplex PCR. The CDR3 region of rearranged TCR beta genes was amplified from genomic DNA by a multiplex PCR assay. On the Illumina HiSeq System, the amplified TCR beta libraries were sequenced as 87-base-pair reads. Regarding the original processing steps: In a later analysis, tens of millions of unique TCR beta chains were counted across the 500 to 850 repertoires, and roughly 9.9 million of these chains were shared by at least two donors. Raw reads were error-corrected and collapsed into unique sequences with a nearest-neighbor algorithm that merged closely related sequences to remove PCR and sequencing errors. CDR3 sequences were aligned to IMGT reference sequences to assign V, D and J gene segments. Each retained sequence needed at least a six-nucleotide match to both a V gene segment and a J gene segment. A rearrangement counted as productive if the CDR3 had no stop codons and remained in frame with V and J, and every other rearrangement counted as non-productive. Following IMGT convention, CDR3 was defined as the stretch from the second conserved V-encoded cysteine up to the conserved J-encoded phenylalanine. The earlier analysis of 587 of the donors excluded sequences that lacked an unambiguous match to a single V gene segment. In an earlier analysis of 500 to 750 of the donors, V segments were called functional above 56.7% productive rearrangements and were called segregating when the between-donor standard deviation exceeded 5%. To diagnose cytomegalovirus status from the catalog of TCR beta chain sequences, a statistical classification framework was built. In a later analysis, TCR nucleotide sequences were compared against IMGT/GENE-DB human TR gene sequences so that V and J genes could be assigned. The TCRdist pipeline was used in a later analysis to assign CDR3 sequences and most-parsimonious VDJ recombination scenarios. In a later analysis, each TCR beta chain was defined by its CDR3 amino acid sequence together with its V-gene family, and reads lacking a unique V-gene family were excluded. To address suspected cross-contamination and a sequencing artifact, a later analysis removed over 500 highly shared, low-generation-probability nucleotide sequences. For each public chain, a later analysis derived a clonal expansion index from normalized ranks of inferred template counts within each repertoire. A later analysis computed generation probabilities with a VDJ recombination model fitted to out-of-frame rearrangements, and checked the results against IGoR. In a later analysis, hypergeometric tests were used to score TCR-TCR, TCR-HLA and TCR-CMV co-occurrence, with a repertoire-size bias correction applied to TCR pairs. False discovery rates were estimated in a later analysis by permuting HLA or CMV assignments 20 times. In a later analysis, co-occurring TCRs were grouped with DBSCAN, and TCRdist sequence similarity was added when clustering was performed within HLA-allele-positive subsets. For co-occurrence clustering, repertoires with fewer than 30,000 or more than 120,000 public chains were excluded, along with several repertoires with anomalous nucleotide sharing. Sourced from immuneACCESS, this table was stored by TCRdb with only in-frame sequences that have V and J called. A share of the clones is absent; for the studies checked, an unresolved V gene accounts for under half, and the remainder has no known explanation. Clone size and the V and J calls come from that table; the DNA yielded D and trimming. The sample data list about 170,000 clones, and about 72% of these were observed just once. The top ten clones comprise approximately 1.5% of the sample.

The cohort was made up of 650 to 700 healthy bone marrow donors. At the time of sampling, every cohort member was nominally healthy, though immune exposures that went unrecorded were likely present. The donor was CMV seronegative and belonged to the group of around 400 seronegative cohort members. Every donor gave a peripheral blood sample, and the peripheral blood mononuclear cells from that sample were used for TCR beta sequencing. Genomic DNA extraction from the blood cell samples was performed with the Qiagen DNeasy Blood Extraction Kit. Spanning cysteine to phenylalanine, the CDR3 consists of 14 amino acids. The DNA shown is the 42-base CDR3, in frame from base 1. At the junction V is shortened by 6 bases and J by 4 bases; bases outside the gene matches: 6. CDR1 and CDR2 are drawn from the germline V gene: ENHRY, SYGVKD.

Sequencing was performed on PBMCs. This receptor chain uses TRBV10-3 and TRBJ1-5; 7 bases in between match TRBD1. The sequence came from a girl under 18 in good health and CMV-seronegative. The nucleotides read TGTGCCATCAGCCCCGGACAGGCTAATCAGCCCCAGCATTTT. It translates to CAISPGQANQPQHF.